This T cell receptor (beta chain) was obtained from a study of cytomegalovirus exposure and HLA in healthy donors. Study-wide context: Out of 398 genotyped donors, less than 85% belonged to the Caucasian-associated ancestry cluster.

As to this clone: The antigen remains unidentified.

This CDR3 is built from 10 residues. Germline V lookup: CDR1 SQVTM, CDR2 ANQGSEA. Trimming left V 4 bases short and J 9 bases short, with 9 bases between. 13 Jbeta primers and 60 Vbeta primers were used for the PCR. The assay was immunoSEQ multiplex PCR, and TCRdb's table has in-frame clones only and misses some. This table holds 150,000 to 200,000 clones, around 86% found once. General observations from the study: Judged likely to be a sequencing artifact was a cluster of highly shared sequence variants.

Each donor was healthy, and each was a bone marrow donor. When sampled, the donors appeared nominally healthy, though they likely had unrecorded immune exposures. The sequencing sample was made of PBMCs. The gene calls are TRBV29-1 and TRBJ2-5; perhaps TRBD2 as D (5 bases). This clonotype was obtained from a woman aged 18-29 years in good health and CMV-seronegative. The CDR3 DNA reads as TGCAGCGTTGGGGAGTCAGCCCAGTACTTC. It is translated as CSVGESAQYF.